This T cell receptor beta chain came from a study of shared clonotypes between healthy human individuals. The CDR3 consists of 15 residues. Germline V gene sequence: CDR1 SGDLS, CDR2 YYNGEE. Trimming removed 0 bases from V and 7 bases from J, with 14 bases in between. Sequencing used immunoSEQ multiplex PCR; TCRdb keeps in-frame clones, though not all of them. The sample has 2 million to 2.5 million clones; over 85% are singletons. The rearrangement uses TRBV9 and TRBJ2-4; tentatively, D is TRBD1 or TRBD2 (6 bases each). Sequenced: naive CD4+ T cells from PBMCs. Subset described: CD45RA+ positively selected. The receptor's source is a man aged 18 to 29 in good health. Some clones in this sample may be carry-over from other donors' samples. For the CDR3, the DNA is TGTGCCAGCAGCGTAGGGAGGGGGGCGCACAACATTCAGTACTTC. Its protein is CASSVGRGAHNIQYF.